This is a list of T cell receptor beta chains from one sample in a study of T cell responses to AZD1222 COVID-19 vaccine. Using immunoSEQ multiplex PCR, the repertoire was profiled, and TCRdb retains in-frame clones only, with some absent. The repertoire consists of 150,000 to 200,000 clones, with 94% occurring once and the leading ten covering over 4.5%. Source: peripheral blood, taken 28 days after the second AZD1222 dose. Source of these receptors: an adult who received the AZD1222 COVID-19 vaccine. The CDR3 runs from the conserved cysteine through the conserved F or W. D genes are given only for firm matches. Clone size is given for some rows only: seen once, a few or many times, or a class if the clone is expanded.

size: -; V: TRBV28; D: -; J: TRBJ1-2; CDR3: CASSFGYSNYGYTF; DNA: TGTGCCAGCAGTTTTGGGTACTCTAACTATGGCTACACCTTC
size: -; V: TRBV6-5; D: TRBD1; J: TRBJ1-6; CDR3: CASSWDRVNSPLHF; DNA: TGTGCCAGCAGTTGGGACAGGGTTAATTCACCCCTCCACTTT
size: once; V: TRBV2; D: -; J: TRBJ2-3; CDR3: CASSPPSTDTQYF; DNA: TGTGCCAGCAGTCCTCCTAGCACAGATACGCAGTATTTT
size: -; V: TRBV9; D: TRBD2; J: TRBJ2-4; CDR3: CASSGLAAKNIQYF; DNA: TGTGCCAGCAGCGGACTAGCGGCCAAAAACATTCAGTACTTC
size: -; V: TRBV30; D: -; J: TRBJ2-7; CDR3: CAWSRVSSYEQYF; DNA: TGTGCCTGGAGTCGAGTAAGCTCCTACGAGCAGTACTTC
size: -; V: TRBV5-1; D: TRBD1; J: TRBJ2-3; CDR3: CASGQGIGTDTQYF; DNA: TGCGCCAGCGGACAGGGGATCGGCACAGATACGCAGTATTTT
size: -; V: TRBV6-5; D: -; J: TRBJ1-6; CDR3: CASSPQGNSPLHF; DNA: TGTGCCAGCTCCCCCCAGGGGAATTCACCCCTCCACTTT
size: -; V: TRBV6-6; D: -; J: TRBJ1-6; CDR3: CASSIQQGPGASKVHF; DNA: TGTGCCAGCAGTATTCAACAGGGCCCAGGGGCGTCAAAGGTCCACTTT
size: once; V: TRBV18; D: -; J: TRBJ1-1; CDR3: CASSPSARNTEAFF; DNA: TGTGCCAGCTCACCCTCTGCAAGGAACACTGAAGCTTTCTTT
size: -; V: TRBV18; D: TRBD2; J: TRBJ2-2; CDR3: CASSPLASGRFNTGELFF; DNA: TGTGCCAGCTCACCACTGGCTAGCGGGAGATTTAACACCGGGGAGCTGTTTTTT
size: -; V: TRBV7-2; D: -; J: TRBJ1-1; CDR3: CASSLGSTGTEAFF; DNA: TGTGCCAGCAGCTTAGGGAGCACTGGAACTGAAGCTTTCTTT
size: -; V: TRBV19; D: -; J: TRBJ2-1; CDR3: CASTPGGGGYNEQFF; DNA: TGTGCCAGTACACCCGGGGGCGGGGGATACAATGAGCAGTTCTTC
size: -; V: TRBV27; D: -; J: TRBJ1-6; CDR3: CASTRASYNSPLHF; DNA: TGTGCCAGCACGAGAGCTAGCTATAATTCACCCCTCCACTTT
size: -; V: TRBV7-2; D: -; J: TRBJ2-3; CDR3: CASSFIADTQYF; DNA: TGTGCCAGCAGCTTCATAGCGGATACGCAGTATTTT
size: -; V: TRBV14; D: -; J: TRBJ1-2; CDR3: CASSQDRDVGGYTF; DNA: TGTGCCAGCAGCCAAGACAGGGATGTGGGTGGCTACACCTTC
size: -; V: TRBV27; D: -; J: TRBJ1-2; CDR3: CASSFLKGANYGYTF; DNA: TGTGCCAGCAGTTTCTTGAAGGGGGCTAACTATGGCTACACCTTC
size: -; V: TRBV11-3; D: TRBD2; J: TRBJ2-1; CDR3: CASSLGGLAGSNWNEQFF; DNA: TGTGCCAGCAGCTTAGGGGGACTAGCGGGATCGAATTGGAATGAGCAGTTCTTC
size: -; V: TRBV23-1; D: TRBD1; J: TRBJ2-1; CDR3: CASSRDRGPKNEQFF; DNA: TGCGCCAGTAGCCGGGACAGGGGGCCAAAGAATGAGCAGTTCTTC
size: few; V: TRBV9; D: -; J: TRBJ2-3; CDR3: CASSGSADTQYF; DNA: TGTGCCAGCAGCGGGAGTGCAGATACGCAGTATTTT
size: -; V: TRBV5-1; D: -; J: TRBJ1-1; CDR3: CASSLAQGNTEAFF; DNA: TGCGCCAGCAGCTTGGCACAGGGGAACACTGAAGCTTTCTTT
size: -; V: TRBV19; D: -; J: TRBJ1-1; CDR3: CASSPETAANTEAFF; DNA: TGTGCCAGTAGTCCCGAGACAGCCGCGAACACTGAAGCTTTCTTT
size: -; V: TRBV3-1/TRBV3-2; D: -; J: TRBJ1-2; CDR3: CASSQMEGRYYGYTF; DNA: TGTGCCAGCAGCCAAATGGAGGGACGGTACTATGGCTACACCTTC
size: -; V: TRBV30; D: -; J: TRBJ2-7; CDR3: CAWSSGGSSYEQYF; DNA: TGTGCCTGGAGTTCTGGCGGAAGCTCCTACGAGCAGTACTTC
size: -; V: TRBV24-1; D: -; J: TRBJ2-3; CDR3: CATSDWRYRTDTQYF; DNA: TGTGCCACCAGTGATTGGAGATATCGCACAGATACGCAGTATTTT
size: many; V: TRBV18; D: -; J: TRBJ2-7; CDR3: CASSRRQEAYEQYF; DNA: TGTGCCAGCTCACGCAGACAGGAAGCCTACGAGCAGTACTTC
size: -; V: TRBV14; D: -; J: TRBJ1-1; CDR3: CASRLGPGEAFF; DNA: TGTGCCAGCAGACTCGGTCCGGGGGAAGCTTTCTTT
size: -; V: TRBV19; D: -; J: TRBJ2-5; CDR3: CASSTPRQQETQYF; DNA: TGTGCCAGTAGTACTCCTAGACAGCAAGAGACCCAGTACTTC
size: -; V: TRBV3-1/TRBV3-2; D: -; J: TRBJ2-2; CDR3: CASSLFRTGELFF; DNA: TGTGCCAGCAGCCTGTTTCGAACCGGGGAGCTGTTTTTT
size: -; V: TRBV27; D: -; J: TRBJ2-2; CDR3: CASRGNTGELFF; DNA: TGTGCCAGCAGGGGGAACACCGGGGAGCTGTTTTTT
size: -; V: TRBV18; D: -; J: TRBJ2-1; CDR3: CASSPKQVLSSYNEQFF; DNA: TGTGCCAGCTCACCTAAACAGGTATTAAGCTCCTACAATGAGCAGTTCTTC
size: -; V: TRBV13; D: -; J: TRBJ2-1; CDR3: CASSLARVTYNEQFF; DNA: TGTGCCAGCAGCTTAGCCAGGGTGACCTACAATGAGCAGTTCTTC
size: -; V: TRBV7-9; D: -; J: TRBJ1-2; CDR3: CASSLKGVDYGYTF; DNA: TGTGCCAGCAGCTTAAAAGGCGTGGACTATGGCTACACCTTC
size: -; V: TRBV7-2; D: -; J: TRBJ1-2; CDR3: CASSPDGQSYGYTF; DNA: TGTGCCAGCAGCCCGGACGGACAGTCGTATGGCTACACCTTC
size: many; V: TRBV11-2; D: -; J: TRBJ2-7; CDR3: CASSYRRGGHEQYF; DNA: TGTGCCAGCAGCTATCGCCGAGGAGGCCACGAGCAGTACTTC
size: -; V: TRBV19; D: -; J: TRBJ2-7; CDR3: CASSPSGTLSYEQYF; DNA: TGTGCCAGTTCACCCTCCGGGACTCTGTCCTACGAGCAGTACTTC
size: -; V: TRBV30; D: TRBD1; J: TRBJ2-7; CDR3: CAWSFDRGQYF; DNA: TGTGCCTGGAGTTTCGACAGGGGTCAGTACTTC
size: -; V: TRBV14; D: TRBD2; J: TRBJ2-5; CDR3: CASSQTVLAGGRETQYF; DNA: TGTGCCAGCAGCCAAACGGTTCTAGCGGGAGGGCGAGAGACCCAGTACTTC
size: -; V: TRBV13; D: -; J: TRBJ2-2; CDR3: CASSLESSPNTGELFF; DNA: TGTGCCAGCAGCTTAGAGTCTAGCCCGAACACCGGGGAGCTGTTTTTT
size: once; V: TRBV9; D: TRBD1; J: TRBJ2-7; CDR3: CASSVAPGQNYEQYF; DNA: TGTGCCAGCAGCGTAGCCCCGGGACAGAACTACGAGCAGTACTTC
size: once; V: TRBV6-2/TRBV6-3; D: TRBD1; J: TRBJ1-2; CDR3: CASSGQGASNYGYTF; DNA: TGTGCCAGCAGTGGACAGGGGGCTTCTAACTATGGCTACACCTTC
size: -; V: TRBV27; D: TRBD1; J: TRBJ1-5; CDR3: CASSSLGGINQPQHF; DNA: TGTGCCAGCAGTTCACTAGGGGGCATCAATCAGCCCCAGCATTTT
size: once; V: TRBV6-5; D: -; J: TRBJ1-2; CDR3: CASYGPILRNYGYTF; DNA: TGTGCCAGCTACGGGCCCATACTTCGAAACTATGGCTACACCTTC
size: -; V: TRBV27; D: -; J: TRBJ1-2; CDR3: CASSFNRAYGYTF; DNA: TGTGCCAGCAGTTTTAACAGGGCTTATGGCTACACCTTC
size: -; V: TRBV7-3; D: -; J: TRBJ2-6; CDR3: CASSLSPRGSGANVLTF; DNA: TGTGCCAGCAGCTTAAGTCCCAGGGGTTCTGGGGCCAACGTCCTGACTTTC
size: -; V: TRBV6-5; D: -; J: TRBJ1-2; CDR3: CASKSGLNYGYTF; DNA: TGTGCCAGCAAGTCCGGCCTTAACTATGGCTACACCTTC
size: once; V: TRBV3-1/TRBV3-2; D: TRBD1; J: TRBJ2-7; CDR3: CASSRGTGGGEQYF; DNA: TGTGCCAGCAGCCGGGGGACAGGGGGCGGCGAGCAGTACTTC
size: -; V: TRBV6-5; D: -; J: TRBJ2-1; CDR3: CASSYGQFYNEQFF; DNA: TGTGCCAGCAGTTACGGCCAGTTCTACAATGAGCAGTTCTTC
size: -; V: TRBV6-5; D: -; J: TRBJ2-1; CDR3: CASNPPELNEQFF; DNA: TGTGCCAGCAACCCCCCCGAGTTGAATGAGCAGTTCTTC
size: -; V: TRBV19; D: TRBD1; J: TRBJ1-2; CDR3: CASSMGTVYGYTF; DNA: TGTGCCAGTAGTATGGGGACAGTCTATGGCTACACCTTC
size: -; V: TRBV28; D: -; J: TRBJ2-1; CDR3: CASSLWRARDGEYNEQFF; DNA: TGTGCCAGCAGTTTATGGAGGGCCCGGGACGGAGAATACAATGAGCAGTTCTTC
size: -; V: TRBV19; D: TRBD2; J: TRBJ2-7; CDR3: CASSISLGGGYEQYF; DNA: TGTGCCAGTAGTATATCCCTTGGGGGGGGCTACGAGCAGTACTTC
size: once; V: TRBV5-8; D: TRBD2; J: TRBJ2-1; CDR3: CASSSNSLAGINEQFF; DNA: TGTGCCAGCAGCTCAAATTCTCTAGCGGGGATTAATGAGCAGTTCTTC
size: -; V: TRBV4-1; D: -; J: TRBJ2-1; CDR3: CASSQDLRLDEQFF; DNA: TGCGCCAGCAGCCAAGATTTACGACTAGATGAGCAGTTCTTC
size: -; V: TRBV19; D: TRBD1; J: TRBJ1-2; CDR3: CASSIRGPGGYTF; DNA: TGTGCCAGTAGTATCAGGGGGCCTGGTGGCTACACCTTC